This T cell receptor beta chain was obtained from a study of T cell responses to AZD1222 COVID-19 vaccine. Study-wide results and caveats: Sampling that yielded the repertoires occurred only after the peak T cell response. Spike-specific TCR breadth and depth rose after two AZD1222 doses.

CDR3 length equals 15 residues. The germline V gene encodes CDR1 MDHEN and CDR2 SYDVKM. With 5 bases removed from V and 5 bases from J, the gap between germline ends came to 15 bases. Repertoires were generated with immunoSEQ multiplex PCR, while TCRdb's copy carries only in-frame clones and drops some. Among roughly 110,000 clones listed, around 92% were seen once. In the case of this clone: The antigen remains unidentified.

The V gene is TRBV28, the J gene TRBJ1-4; D possibly corresponds to TRBD1 (5 bases). The sequenced sample was peripheral blood, obtained 28 days after the second AZD1222 dose. The origin of this receptor is an adult who received the AZD1222 COVID-19 vaccine. The CDR3 nucleotides are TGTGCCAGCAGTCCGCCGACAGCTTACAATGAAAAACTGTTTTTT. This translates into CASSPPTAYNEKLFF.